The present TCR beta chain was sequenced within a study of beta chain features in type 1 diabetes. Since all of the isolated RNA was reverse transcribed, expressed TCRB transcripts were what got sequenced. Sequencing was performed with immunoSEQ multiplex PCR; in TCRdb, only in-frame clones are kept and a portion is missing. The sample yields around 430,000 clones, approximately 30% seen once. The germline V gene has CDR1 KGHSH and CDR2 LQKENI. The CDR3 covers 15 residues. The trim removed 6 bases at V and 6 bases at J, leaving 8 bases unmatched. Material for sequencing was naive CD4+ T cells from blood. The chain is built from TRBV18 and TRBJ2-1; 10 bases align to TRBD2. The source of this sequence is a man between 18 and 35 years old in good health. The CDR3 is CASSLLAGPLNEQFF. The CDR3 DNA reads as TGTGCCAGCTCCCTACTAGCGGGGCCCCTCAATGAGCAGTTCTTC.